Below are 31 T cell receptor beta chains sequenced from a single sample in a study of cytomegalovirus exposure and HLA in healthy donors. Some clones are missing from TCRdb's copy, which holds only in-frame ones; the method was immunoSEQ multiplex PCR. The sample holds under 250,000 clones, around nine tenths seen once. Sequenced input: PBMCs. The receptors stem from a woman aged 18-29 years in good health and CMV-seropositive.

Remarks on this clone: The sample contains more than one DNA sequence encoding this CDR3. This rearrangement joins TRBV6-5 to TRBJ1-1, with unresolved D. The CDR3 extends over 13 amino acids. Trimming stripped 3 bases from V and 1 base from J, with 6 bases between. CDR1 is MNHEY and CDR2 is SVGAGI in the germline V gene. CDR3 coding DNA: TGTGCCAGCAGTTATACGGGGAACACTGAAGCTTTCTTT. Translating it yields CASSYTGNTEAFF.

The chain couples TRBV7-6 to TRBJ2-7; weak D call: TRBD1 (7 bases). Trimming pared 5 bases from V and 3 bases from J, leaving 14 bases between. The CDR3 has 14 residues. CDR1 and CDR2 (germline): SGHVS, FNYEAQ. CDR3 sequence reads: CASSGGTESYEQYF. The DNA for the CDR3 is TGTGCCAGCAGCGGCGGGACAGAGAGCTACGAGCAGTACTTC. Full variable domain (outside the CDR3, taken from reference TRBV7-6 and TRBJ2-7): GAGVSQSPRYKVTKRGQDVALRCDPISGHVSLYWYRQALGQGPEFLTYFNYEAQQDKSGLPNDRFSAERPEGSISTLTIQRTEQRDSAMYRCASSGGTESYEQYFGPGTRLTVT.

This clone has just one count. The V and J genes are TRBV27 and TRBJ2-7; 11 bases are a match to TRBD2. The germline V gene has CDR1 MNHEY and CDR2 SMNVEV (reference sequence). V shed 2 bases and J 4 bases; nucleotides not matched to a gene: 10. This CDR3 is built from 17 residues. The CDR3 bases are TGTGCCAGCAGTTTAATAAATGGACTAGCGGGTGTATACGAGCAGTACTTC. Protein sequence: CASSLINGLAGVYEQYF.

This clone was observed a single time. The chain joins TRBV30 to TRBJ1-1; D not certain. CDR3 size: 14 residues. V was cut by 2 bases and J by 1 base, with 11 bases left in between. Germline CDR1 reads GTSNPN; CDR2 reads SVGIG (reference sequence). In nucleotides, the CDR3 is TGTGCCTGGAGTCCTAGAGGCGCGAACACTGAAGCTTTCTTT. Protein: CAWSPRGANTEAFF.

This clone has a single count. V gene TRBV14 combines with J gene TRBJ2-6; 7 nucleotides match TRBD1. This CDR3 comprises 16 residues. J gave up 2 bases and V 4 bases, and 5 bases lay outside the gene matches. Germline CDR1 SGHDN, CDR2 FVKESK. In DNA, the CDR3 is TGTGCCAGCAGCCGGGGAACAGGGGCTGGGGCCAACGTCCTGACTTTC. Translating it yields CASSRGTGAGANVLTF.

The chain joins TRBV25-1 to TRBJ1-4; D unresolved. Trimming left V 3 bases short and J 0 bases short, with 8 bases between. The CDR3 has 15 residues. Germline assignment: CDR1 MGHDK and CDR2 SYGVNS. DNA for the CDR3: TGTGCCAGCAGTGACCGCAGATCAACTAATGAAAAACTGTTTTTT. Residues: CASSDRRSTNEKLFF.

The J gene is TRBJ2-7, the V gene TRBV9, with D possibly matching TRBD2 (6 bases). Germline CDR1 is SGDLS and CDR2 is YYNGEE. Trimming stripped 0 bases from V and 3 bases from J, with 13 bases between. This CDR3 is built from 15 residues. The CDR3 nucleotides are TGTGCCAGCAGCGTAGCCGGCGGGACGGTCTACGAGCAGTACTTC. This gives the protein CASSVAGGTVYEQYF.

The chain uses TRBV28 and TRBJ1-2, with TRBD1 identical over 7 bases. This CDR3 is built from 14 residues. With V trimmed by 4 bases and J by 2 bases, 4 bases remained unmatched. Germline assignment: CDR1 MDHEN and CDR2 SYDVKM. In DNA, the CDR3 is TGTGCCAGCAGTTCCCCGGGACAGAACTATGGCTACACCTTC. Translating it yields CASSSPGQNYGYTF.

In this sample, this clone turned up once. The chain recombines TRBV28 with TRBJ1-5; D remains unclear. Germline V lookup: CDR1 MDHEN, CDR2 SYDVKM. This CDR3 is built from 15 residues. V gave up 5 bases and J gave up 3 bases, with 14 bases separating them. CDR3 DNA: TGTGCCAGCAGTCTATCCGGACTGTTCAATCAGCCCCAGCATTTT. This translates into CASSLSGLFNQPQHF.

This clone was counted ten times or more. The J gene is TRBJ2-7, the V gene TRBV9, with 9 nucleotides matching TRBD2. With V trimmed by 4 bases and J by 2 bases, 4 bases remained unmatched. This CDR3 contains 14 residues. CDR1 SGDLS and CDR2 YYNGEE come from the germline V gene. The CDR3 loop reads CASSNRLAAYEQYF. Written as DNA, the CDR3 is TGTGCCAGCAGCAACCGACTAGCGGCCTACGAGCAGTACTTC.

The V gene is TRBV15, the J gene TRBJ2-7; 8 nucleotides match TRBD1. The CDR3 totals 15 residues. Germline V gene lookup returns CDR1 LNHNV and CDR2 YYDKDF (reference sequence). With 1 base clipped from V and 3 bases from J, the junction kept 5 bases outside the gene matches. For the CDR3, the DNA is TGTGCCACCAGCAGAGGGAAACAGGGGGTCTACGAGCAGTACTTC. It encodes CATSRGKQGVYEQYF.

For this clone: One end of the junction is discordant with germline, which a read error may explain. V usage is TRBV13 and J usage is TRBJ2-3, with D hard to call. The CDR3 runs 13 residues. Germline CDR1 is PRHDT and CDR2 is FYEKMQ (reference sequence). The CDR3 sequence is CASSLGYTDTQYF. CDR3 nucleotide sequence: TGTGCCAGCAGCCTAGGATATACAGATACGCAGTATTTT.

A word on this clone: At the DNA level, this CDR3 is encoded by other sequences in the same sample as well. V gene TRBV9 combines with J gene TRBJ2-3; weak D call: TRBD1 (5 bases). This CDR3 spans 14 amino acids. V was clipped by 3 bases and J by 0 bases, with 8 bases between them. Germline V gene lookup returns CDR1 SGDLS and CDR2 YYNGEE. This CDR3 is CASSGSGSTDTQYF. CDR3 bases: TGTGCCAGCAGCGGCTCAGGGAGCACAGATACGCAGTATTTT.

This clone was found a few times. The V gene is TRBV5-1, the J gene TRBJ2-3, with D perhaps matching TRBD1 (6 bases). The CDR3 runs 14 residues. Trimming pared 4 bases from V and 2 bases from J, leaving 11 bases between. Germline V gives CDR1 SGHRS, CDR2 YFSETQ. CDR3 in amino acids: CASSKGHLTDTQYF. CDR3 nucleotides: TGCGCCAGCAGCAAGGGACATCTCACAGATACGCAGTATTTT. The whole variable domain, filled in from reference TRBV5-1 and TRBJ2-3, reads KAGVTQTPRYLIKTRGQQVTLSCSPISGHRSVSWYQQTPGQGLQFLFEYFSETQRNKGNFPGRFSGRQFSNSRSEMNVSTLELGDSALYLCASSKGHLTDTQYFGPGTRLTVL.

CDR3 region: CASSLLGTSGETQYF. In DNA, the CDR3 is TGCGCCAGCAGCTTGCTGGGGACTAGCGGCGAGACCCAGTACTTC. V gene TRBV5-1 combines with J gene TRBJ2-5, with 11 bases aligning to TRBD2. The CDR3 has 15 amino acids. The V gene end was trimmed by 1 base and the J gene end by 5 bases; junction bases not matched to a gene: 4. CDR1 and CDR2 (germline): SGHRS, YFSETQ.

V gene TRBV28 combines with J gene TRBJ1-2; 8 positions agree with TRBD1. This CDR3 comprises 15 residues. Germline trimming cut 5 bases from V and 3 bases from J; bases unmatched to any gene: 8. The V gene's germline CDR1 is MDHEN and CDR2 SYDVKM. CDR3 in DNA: TGTGCCAGCAGTCCCGGGACAGGACTTGACTATGGCTACACCTTC. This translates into CASSPGTGLDYGYTF.

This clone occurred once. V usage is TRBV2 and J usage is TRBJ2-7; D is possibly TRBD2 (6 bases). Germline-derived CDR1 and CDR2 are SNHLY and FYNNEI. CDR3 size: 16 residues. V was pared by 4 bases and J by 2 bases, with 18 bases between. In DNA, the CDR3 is TGTGCCAGCAGTGTTTCGTTGGTGGGCGGGGCCTACGAGCAGTACTTC. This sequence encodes CASSVSLVGGAYEQYF.

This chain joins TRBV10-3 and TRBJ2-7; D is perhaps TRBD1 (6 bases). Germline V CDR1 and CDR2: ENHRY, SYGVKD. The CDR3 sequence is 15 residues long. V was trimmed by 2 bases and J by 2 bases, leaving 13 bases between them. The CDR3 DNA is TGTGCCATCAGTGAGATCCGGACAGACCCCTACGAGCAGTACTTC. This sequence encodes CAISEIRTDPYEQYF.

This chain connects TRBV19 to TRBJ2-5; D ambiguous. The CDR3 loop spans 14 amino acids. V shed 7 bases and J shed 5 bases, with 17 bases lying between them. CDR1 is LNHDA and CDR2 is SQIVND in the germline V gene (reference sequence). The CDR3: CASIKRRLRETQYF. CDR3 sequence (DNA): TGTGCCAGTATAAAGCGACGCTTGAGGGAGACCCAGTACTTC.

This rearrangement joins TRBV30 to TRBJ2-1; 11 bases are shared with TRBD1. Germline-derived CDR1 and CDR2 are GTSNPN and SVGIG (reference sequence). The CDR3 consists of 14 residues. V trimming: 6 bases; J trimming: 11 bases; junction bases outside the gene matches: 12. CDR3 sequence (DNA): TGTGCCTGTGACCTCGGGACAGGGGGAGGTCAGCAGTTCTTC. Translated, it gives CACDLGTGGGQQFF.

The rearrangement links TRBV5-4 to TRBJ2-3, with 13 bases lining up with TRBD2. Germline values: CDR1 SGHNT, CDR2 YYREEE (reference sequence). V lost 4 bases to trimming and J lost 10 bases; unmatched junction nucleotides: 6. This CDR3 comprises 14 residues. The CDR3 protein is CASSPGTSGTAQYF. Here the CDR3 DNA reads TGTGCCAGCAGCCCGGGGACTAGCGGGACGGCGCAGTATTTT.

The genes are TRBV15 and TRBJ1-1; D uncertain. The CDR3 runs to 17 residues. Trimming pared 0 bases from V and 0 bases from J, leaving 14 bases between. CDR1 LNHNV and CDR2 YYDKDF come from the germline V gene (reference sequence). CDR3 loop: CATSRDLGLTLNTEAFF. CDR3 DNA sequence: TGTGCCACCAGCAGAGATCTAGGACTAACCCTGAACACTGAAGCTTTCTTT. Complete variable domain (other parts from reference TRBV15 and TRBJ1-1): DAMVIQNPRYQVTQFGKPVTLSCSQTLNHNVMYWYQQKSSQAPKLLFHYYDKDFNNEADTPDNFQSRRPNTSFCFLDIRSPGLGDTAMYLCATSRDLGLTLNTEAFFGQGTRLTVV.

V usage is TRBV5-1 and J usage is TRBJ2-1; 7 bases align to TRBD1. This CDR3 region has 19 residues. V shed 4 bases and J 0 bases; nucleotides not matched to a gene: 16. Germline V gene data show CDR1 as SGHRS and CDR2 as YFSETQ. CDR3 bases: TGCGCCAGCAGCCATTCTAGACAGGGTCGAACCTACTCCTACAATGAGCAGTTCTTC. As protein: CASSHSRQGRTYSYNEQFF.

CDR3 nucleotides: TGTGCCAGGGGGACAGCGAGGGGTTTGCGCAATCAGCCCCAGCATTTT. It is translated as CARGTARGLRNQPQHF. This chain connects TRBV21-1 to TRBJ1-5; TRBD1, as called in the table, went unchecked against the DNA. TRBV21-1 is annotated as a pseudogene. This CDR3 is 16 amino acids long.

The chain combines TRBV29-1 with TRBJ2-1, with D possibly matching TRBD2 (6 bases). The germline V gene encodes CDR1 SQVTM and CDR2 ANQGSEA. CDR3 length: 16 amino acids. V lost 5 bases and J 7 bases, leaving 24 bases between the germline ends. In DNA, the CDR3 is TGCAGCGTTTCGACTTGGGTGACAGTTGGGGGGAATGAGCAGTTCTTC. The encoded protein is CSVSTWVTVGGNEQFF.

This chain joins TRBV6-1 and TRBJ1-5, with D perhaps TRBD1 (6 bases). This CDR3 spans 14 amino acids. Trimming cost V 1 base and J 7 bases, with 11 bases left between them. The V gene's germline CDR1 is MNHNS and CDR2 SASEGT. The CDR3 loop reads CASSEGGRGQPQHF. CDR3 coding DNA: TGTGCCAGCAGTGAAGGGGGCAGGGGCCAGCCCCAGCATTTT.

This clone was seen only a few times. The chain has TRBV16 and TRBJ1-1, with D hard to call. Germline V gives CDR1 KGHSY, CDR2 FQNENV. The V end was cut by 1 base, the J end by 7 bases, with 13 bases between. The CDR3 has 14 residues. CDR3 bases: TGTGCCAGCAGCCAATACTTTAAGAGTAGTGAAGCTTTCTTT. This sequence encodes CASSQYFKSSEAFF.

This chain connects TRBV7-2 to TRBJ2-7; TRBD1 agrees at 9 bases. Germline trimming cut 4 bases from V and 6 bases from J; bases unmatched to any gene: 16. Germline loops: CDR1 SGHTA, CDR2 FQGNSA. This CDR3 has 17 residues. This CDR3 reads CASSSGRRQGGFGEQYF. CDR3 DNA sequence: TGTGCCAGCAGCTCCGGTCGGAGACAGGGGGGTTTCGGCGAGCAGTACTTC.

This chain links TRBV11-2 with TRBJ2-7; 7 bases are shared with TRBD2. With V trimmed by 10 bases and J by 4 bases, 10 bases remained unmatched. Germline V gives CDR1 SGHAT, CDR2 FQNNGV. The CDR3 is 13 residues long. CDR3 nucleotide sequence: TGTGCCACCACCGGGGGGACGACGTACGAGCAGTACTTC. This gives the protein CATTGGTTYEQYF.

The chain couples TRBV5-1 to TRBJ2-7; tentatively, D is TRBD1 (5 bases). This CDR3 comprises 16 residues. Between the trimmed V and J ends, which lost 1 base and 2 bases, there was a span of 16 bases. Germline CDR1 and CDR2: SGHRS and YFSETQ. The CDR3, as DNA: TGCGCCAGCAGCTTGATTCCTATAGACAGTACCTACGAGCAGTACTTC. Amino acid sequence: CASSLIPIDSTYEQYF.

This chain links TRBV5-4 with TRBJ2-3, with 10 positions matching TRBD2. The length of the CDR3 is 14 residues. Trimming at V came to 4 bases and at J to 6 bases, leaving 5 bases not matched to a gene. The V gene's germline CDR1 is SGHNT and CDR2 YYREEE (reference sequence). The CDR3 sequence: CASSLAGASDTQYF. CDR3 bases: TGTGCCAGCAGCCTAGCGGGAGCATCGGATACGCAGTATTTT.